This paragraph covers one T cell receptor beta chain sequence. Time point described: new active TB diagnosis, blood taken before or within 7 days of starting treatment. Included patients were adults of at least 18, HIV-seronegative, South African. Method: immunoSEQ multiplex PCR; TCRdb's copy keeps in-frame clones and lacks some. The sample lists around 30,000 clones, about 92% seen once, with approximately 6.2% in the top ten. This sample was taken from a study of T cells in tuberculosis. Overall study context: PBMC were archived before or within 7 days of starting treatment.

Between the trimmed V and J ends, which lost 1 base and 0 bases, there was a span of 8 bases. CDR1 is SGHRS and CDR2 is YFSETQ in the germline V gene. The CDR3 length is 14 residues. The TCR originated in an adult with tuberculosis. V is TRBV5-1 and J is TRBJ2-7, with D hard to call. Specimen: PBMCs, collected at tuberculosis diagnosis. CDR3 residues: CASSLTVDSYEQYF. The DNA of the CDR3 is TGCGCCAGCAGCTTGACAGTAGACTCCTACGAGCAGTACTTC. Together with reference TRBV5-1 and TRBJ2-7, the CDR3 gives the full variable domain: KAGVTQTPRYLIKTRGQQVTLSCSPISGHRSVSWYQQTPGQGLQFLFEYFSETQRNKGNFPGRFSGRQFSNSRSEMNVSTLELGDSALYLCASSLTVDSYEQYFGPGTRLTVT.